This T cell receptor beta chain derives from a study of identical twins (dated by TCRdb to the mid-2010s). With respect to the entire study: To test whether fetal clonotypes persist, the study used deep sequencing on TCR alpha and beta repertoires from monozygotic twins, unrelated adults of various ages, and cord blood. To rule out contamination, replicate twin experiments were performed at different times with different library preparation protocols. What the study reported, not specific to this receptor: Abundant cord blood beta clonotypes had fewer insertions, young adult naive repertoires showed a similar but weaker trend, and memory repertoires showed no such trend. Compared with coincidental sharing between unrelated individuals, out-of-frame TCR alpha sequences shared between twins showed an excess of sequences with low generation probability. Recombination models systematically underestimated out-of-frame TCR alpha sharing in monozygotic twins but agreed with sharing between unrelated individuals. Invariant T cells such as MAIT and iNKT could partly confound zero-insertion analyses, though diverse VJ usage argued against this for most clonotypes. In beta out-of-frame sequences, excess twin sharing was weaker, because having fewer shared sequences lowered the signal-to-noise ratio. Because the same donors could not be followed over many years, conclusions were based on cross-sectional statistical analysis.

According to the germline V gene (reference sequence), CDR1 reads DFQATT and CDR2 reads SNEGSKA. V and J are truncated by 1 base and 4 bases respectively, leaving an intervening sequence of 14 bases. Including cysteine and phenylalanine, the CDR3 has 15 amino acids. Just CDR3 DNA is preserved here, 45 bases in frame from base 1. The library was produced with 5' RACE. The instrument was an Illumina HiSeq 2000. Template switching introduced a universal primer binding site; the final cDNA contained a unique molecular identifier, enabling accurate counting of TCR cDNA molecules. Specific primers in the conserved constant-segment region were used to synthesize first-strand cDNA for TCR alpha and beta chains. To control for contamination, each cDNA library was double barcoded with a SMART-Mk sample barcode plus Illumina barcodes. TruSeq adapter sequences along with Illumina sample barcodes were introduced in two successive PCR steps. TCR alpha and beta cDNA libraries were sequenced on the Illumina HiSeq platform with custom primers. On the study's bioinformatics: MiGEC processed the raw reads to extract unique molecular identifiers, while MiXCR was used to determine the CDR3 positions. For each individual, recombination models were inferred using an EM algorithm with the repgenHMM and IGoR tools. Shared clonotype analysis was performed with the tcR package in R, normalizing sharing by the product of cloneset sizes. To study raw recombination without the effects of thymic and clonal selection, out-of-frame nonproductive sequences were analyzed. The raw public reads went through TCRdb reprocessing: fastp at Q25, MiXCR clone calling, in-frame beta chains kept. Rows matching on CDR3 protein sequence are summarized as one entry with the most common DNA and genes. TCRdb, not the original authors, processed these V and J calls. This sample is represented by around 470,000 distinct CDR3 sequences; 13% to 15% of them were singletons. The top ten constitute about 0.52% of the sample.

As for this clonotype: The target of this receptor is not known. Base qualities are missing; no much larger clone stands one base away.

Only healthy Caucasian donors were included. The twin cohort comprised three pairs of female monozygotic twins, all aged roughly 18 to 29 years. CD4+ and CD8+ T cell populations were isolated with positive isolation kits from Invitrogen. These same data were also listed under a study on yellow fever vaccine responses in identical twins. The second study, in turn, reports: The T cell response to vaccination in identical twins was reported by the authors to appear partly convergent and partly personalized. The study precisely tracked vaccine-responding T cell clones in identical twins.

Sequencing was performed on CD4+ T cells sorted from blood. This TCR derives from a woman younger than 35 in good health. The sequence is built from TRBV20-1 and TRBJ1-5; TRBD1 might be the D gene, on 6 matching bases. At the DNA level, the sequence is TGCAGTGCTAGAGTTCGAGGTAGGGGGAATCAGCCCCAGCATTTT. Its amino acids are CSARVRGRGNQPQHF.